This note documents a single TCR beta chain sequence. As yet, its antigen is unknown. These data are taken from a study of graft-versus-host responses after intestinal transplantation. V shed 2 bases and J 3 bases; nucleotides not matched to a gene: 7. The CDR3 contains 17 residues. Germline lookup yields CDR1 PRHDT and CDR2 FYEKMQ (reference sequence). The data were produced by immunoSEQ multiplex PCR, yet TCRdb's version contains in-frame clones alone and is incomplete. The table shows approximately 37,000 clones, with around nine tenths occurring only once. Study results and limitations: In patients with graft-donor T cell macrochimerism, allograft graft-versus-host to host-versus-graft clonal ratios were high. Peak circulating GvH clone levels were associated with early post-transplant HvG declines. GvH clones detected in recipient marrow included some appearing first in ileum or blood.

The sample consisted of PBMCs, taken roughly 270 days after transplant. This sequence was found in a human patient who received an intestinal transplant, so some T cells may come from the graft donor. The chain combines TRBV13 with TRBJ2-5, with 12 bases fitting TRBD2. CDR3 sequence (DNA): TGTGCCAGCAGCTTACTAGCGGGGGGGCAGTTCGAAGAGACCCAGTACTTC. Protein product: CASSLLAGGQFEETQYF. The full variable domain, in which reference TRBV13 and TRBJ2-5 provide the parts outside the CDR3, is AAGVIQSPRHLIKEKRETATLKCYPIPRHDTVYWYQQGPGQDPQFLISFYEKMQSDKGSIPDRFSAQQFSDYHSELNMSSLELGDSALYFCASSLLAGGQFEETQYFGPGTRLLVL.